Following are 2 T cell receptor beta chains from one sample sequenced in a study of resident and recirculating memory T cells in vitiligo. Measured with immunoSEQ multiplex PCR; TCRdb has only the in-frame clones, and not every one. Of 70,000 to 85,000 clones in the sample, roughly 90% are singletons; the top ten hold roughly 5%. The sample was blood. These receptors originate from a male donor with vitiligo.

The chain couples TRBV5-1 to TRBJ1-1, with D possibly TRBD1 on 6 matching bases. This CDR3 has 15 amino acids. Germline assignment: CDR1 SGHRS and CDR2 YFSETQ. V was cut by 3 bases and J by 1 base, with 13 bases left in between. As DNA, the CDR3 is TGCGCCAGCAGCTGGGGGGGGGCCCCGAACACTGAAGCTTTCTTT. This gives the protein CASSWGGAPNTEAFF.

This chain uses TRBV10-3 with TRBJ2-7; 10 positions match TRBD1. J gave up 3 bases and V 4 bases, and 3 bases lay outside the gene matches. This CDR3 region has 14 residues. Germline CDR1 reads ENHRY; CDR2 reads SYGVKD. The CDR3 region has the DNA TGTGCCATCAGTGCCGGGACAGGGGACTACGAGCAGTACTTC. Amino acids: CAISAGTGDYEQYF.